One sample yielded the 32 T cell receptor beta chains listed below, sequenced in a study of molecular identifiers for immune sequencing clone quantification. From the PCR reads, TCRdb called clonotypes with MiXCR, one entry per CDR3 protein. The top ten clones hold about 1.6% of a sample with 60,000 to 80,000 distinct CDR3 sequences, approximately 18% of them seen once. Sequenced sample: naive CD8+ T cells from blood, with Jurkat cell RNA spiked in. Regarding subset: FACS-sorted CD8+CD4-CCR7+CD45RA+ naive T cells. The receptors come from a human donor in good health. Some libraries in this study had Jurkat cell RNA spiked in.

This clonotype has ten or more counts. V and J are TRBV14 and TRBJ2-3; D unclear. The CDR3 covers 12 residues. CDR1 and CDR2 from the germline V gene are SGHDN and FVKESK. V gave up 3 bases and J gave up 0 bases, with 1 base separating them. The DNA of the CDR3 is TGTGCCAGCAGCCATAGCACAGATACGCAGTATTTT. Its translation: CASSHSTDTQYF.

This clonotype was seen repeatedly, ten times or more. The rearrangement links TRBV4-3 to TRBJ2-7; D gene unclear. This CDR3 is built from 14 residues. Trimming shortened V by 0 bases and J by 1 base, and 7 bases separated the two germline ends. Germline assignment: CDR1 LGHNA and CDR2 YSLEER. The CDR3 DNA is TGCGCCAGCAGCCAAGAAGTCTTTTCCTACGAGCAGTACTTC. Translating it yields CASSQEVFSYEQYF.

This clonotype was found many times. The CDR3 reads CSARDPFSVSTDTQYF. Here the CDR3 DNA reads TGCAGTGCTAGAGATCCCTTCAGCGTAAGCACAGATACGCAGTATTTT. V is TRBV20-1 and J is TRBJ2-3; D is uncertain. Trimming stripped 0 bases from V and 0 bases from J, with 13 bases between. CDR1 DFQATT and CDR2 SNEGSKA come from the germline V gene (reference sequence). The CDR3 contains 16 residues.

This clonotype was recorded at least ten times. The chain is built from TRBV10-3 and TRBJ2-5, with D possibly matching TRBD2 (6 bases). The CDR3 is 13 amino acids. Germline CDR1 ENHRY, CDR2 SYGVKD. The V end was cut by 6 bases, the J end by 0 bases, with 8 bases between. CDR3 sequence (DNA): TGTGCCATCAGAGGACTAAACCAAGAGACCCAGTACTTC. Translated: CAIRGLNQETQYF.

To note about this clonotype: One base away lies a much larger clone, so this may be a sequencing read error. Without the conserved terminal phenylalanine or tryptophan, this CDR3 likely stems from a read error. The chain has TRBV9 and TRBJ2-5; 7 bases agree with TRBD2. Germline-derived CDR1 and CDR2 are SGDLS and YYNGEE. The CDR3 is 16 residues long. J was trimmed by 3 bases and V by 0 bases; bases with no gene match: 8. The CDR3 DNA sequence: TGTGCCAGCAGCGTAGAGGGAGGGGCTTTTAAAGAGACCCAGTACCTC. Encoded protein: CASSVEGGAFKETQYL.

This clonotype was counted a few times. The chain joins TRBV13 to TRBJ1-1, with a tentative D call TRBD1 (5 bases). There are 12 residues in the CDR3. Between the trimmed V and J ends, which lost 5 bases and 7 bases, there was a span of 11 bases. The germline V gene encodes CDR1 PRHDT and CDR2 FYEKMQ (reference sequence). CDR3 loop: CASSHDRNEAFF. The CDR3 nucleotides read TGTGCCAGCAGCCACGACAGAAATGAAGCTTTCTTT.

This clonotype has a count of ten or more. Germline is not matched at one junction end, which may reflect a read error. The rearrangement uses TRBV28 and TRBJ2-7, with D uncertain. The CDR3 loop spans 14 amino acids. Germline V gives CDR1 MDHEN, CDR2 SYDVKM. The CDR3 region is CASRLSPGTGEQYF. CDR3 DNA: TGTGCCAGCAGATTATCCCCAGGAACGGGCGAGCAGTACTTC.

As for this clonotype: A read error is possible here, since a much larger clone lies one base away. The DNA of the CDR3 is TGTGCCAGCAGTCCCCCAATGGTGGAGGCCCAGTACTTC. It specifies CASSPPMVEAQYF. The V call is TRBV12-3 or TRBV12-4, the J call TRBJ2-5; weak D call: TRBD2 (5 bases). The CDR3 has 13 amino acids. Trimming stripped 5 bases from V and 9 bases from J, with 16 bases between.

The chain couples TRBV27 to TRBJ2-1; TRBD2 agrees at 8 bases. The germline gives CDR1 MNHEY, CDR2 SMNVEV (reference sequence). Trimming removed 5 bases from V and 2 bases from J; junction bases left unmatched: 5. The length of the CDR3 is 15 residues. CDR3 amino acids: CASSNPTSAYNEQFF. DNA for the CDR3: TGTGCCAGCAGTAACCCGACTAGCGCCTACAATGAGCAGTTCTTC.

This clonotype was recorded many times. The J gene is TRBJ2-1, the V gene TRBV7-9; weak D call: TRBD2 (6 bases). CDR3 length equals 14 residues. Trimming cost V 6 bases and J 3 bases, with 12 bases left between them. CDR1 and CDR2 (germline): SEHNR, FQNEAQ (reference sequence). CDR3 region: CASRPWEDYNEQFF. CDR3 in DNA: TGTGCCAGCAGACCCTGGGAGGACTACAATGAGCAGTTCTTC. Supplemented by reference TRBV7-9 and TRBJ2-1, the full variable domain reads DTGVSQNPRHKITKRGQNVTFRCDPISEHNRLYWYRQTLGQGPEFLTYFQNEAQLEKSRLLSDRFSAERPKGSFSTLEIQRTEQGDSAMYLCASRPWEDYNEQFFGPGTRLTVL.

This clonotype was seen repeatedly, ten times or more. The V and J genes are TRBV10-1 and TRBJ2-3; D is undetermined. The V gene's germline CDR1 is WNHNN and CDR2 SYGVQD (reference sequence). The CDR3 has 15 amino acids. V lost 0 bases to trimming and J lost 6 bases, with 13 bases between them. In DNA, the CDR3 is TGCGCCAGCAGTGAGTCGGTACCGCCCCAGGATACGCAGTATTTT. Translating gives CASSESVPPQDTQYF.

This clonotype came up many times. The junction departs from germline at one end; a sequencing error may be responsible. The V and J genes are TRBV7-7 and TRBJ2-7; perhaps TRBD2 as D (7 bases). The length of the CDR3 is 13 residues. CDR1 and CDR2 from the germline V gene are SSHAT and FNYEAQ (reference sequence). The CDR3 loop reads CASSLVGGGEQYF. CDR3 nucleotides: TGTGCTAGCAGCTTAGTAGGGGGGGGCGAGCAGTACTTC.

As for this clonotype: This may be a read error: a much more frequent sequence differs by one nucleotide. The rearrangement uses TRBV6-1 and TRBJ1-1; D unclear. Germline CDR1 and CDR2: MNHNS and SASEGT. This CDR3 has 13 amino acids. Trimming took 4 bases from V and 0 from J, leaving 6 bases between them. DNA for the CDR3: TGTGCCAGCAGTGTAGTGATGAACACTGAAGCTTTCTTT. It translates to CASSVVMNTEAFF.

This clonotype has at least ten counts. The rearrangement links TRBV7-8 to TRBJ2-3, with 14 bases that match TRBD2. CDR1 is SGHVS and CDR2 is FQNEAQ in the germline V gene. V lost 7 bases, J lost 8 bases, and 11 bases stayed unmatched. There are 16 residues in the CDR3. The CDR3 coding sequence is TGTGCCAGCAACGCCCCGGGACTAGCGGGAGAGGGTACGCAGTATTTT. This sequence encodes CASNAPGLAGEGTQYF. Variable domain in full (rest from reference TRBV7-8 and TRBJ2-3): GAGVSQSPRYKVAKRGQDVALRCDPISGHVSLFWYQQALGQGPEFLTYFQNEAQLDKSGLPSDRFFAERPEGSVSTLKIQRTQQEDSAVYLCASNAPGLAGEGTQYFGPGTRLTVL.

J is TRBJ2-7 and V is TRBV27; D is possibly TRBD1 or TRBD2 (5 bases each). This CDR3 has 16 residues. Germline values: CDR1 MNHEY, CDR2 SMNVEV (reference sequence). The V and J ends lost 2 bases and 3 bases respectively, with 17 bases between them. CDR3 amino acids: CASSLQRQGAGYEQYF. The CDR3 bases are TGTGCCAGCAGTTTACAGCGGCAGGGTGCGGGCTACGAGCAGTACTTC.

This clonotype was counted many times. The chain carries TRBV4-2 and TRBJ1-5; D gene unclear. The CDR3 is 16 residues long. The V gene lost 4 bases and the J gene lost 3 bases, with 16 bases spanning the gap. The germline V gene has CDR1 LGHNA and CDR2 YNFKEQ. The DNA of the CDR3 is TGTGCCAGCAGCCCCGAAGTTTTAGGAAACAATCAGCCCCAGCATTTT. It encodes CASSPEVLGNNQPQHF.

This clonotype was counted ten times or more. The rearrangement uses TRBV6-2 or TRBV6-3 and TRBJ1-1, with D maybe TRBD1 (5 bases). The V end was cut by 5 bases, the J end by 11 bases, with 15 bases between. The V gene's germline CDR1 is MNHEY and CDR2 SVGEGT. The CDR3 extends over 12 amino acids. CDR3 protein: CASSNLGDWAFF. CDR3 in DNA: TGTGCCAGCAGTAACTTGGGGGACTGGGCTTTCTTT.

This clonotype was picked up many times. CDR3 nucleotide sequence: TGTGCCAGCAGCCCGCCTAGGACCCAAGAGACCCAGTACTTC. Translated: CASSPPRTQETQYF. The V gene is TRBV12-3 or TRBV12-4, the J gene TRBJ2-5; no clear D. This CDR3 is built from 14 residues. Trimming cost V 6 bases and J 1 base, with 12 bases left between them.

In the case of this clonotype: This CDR3 fails to terminate in the conserved phenylalanine or tryptophan, so it likely reflects a read error. The chain employs TRBV7-2 and TRBJ2-3; 9 bases match TRBD2. CDR1 SGHTA and CDR2 FQGNSA come from the germline V gene. With 1 base clipped from V and 1 base from J, the junction kept 15 bases outside the gene matches. This CDR3 has 20 residues. The CDR3 sequence is CASSLVVLLAGTHGTDTQYS. Here the CDR3 DNA reads TGTGCCAGCAGCTTAGTGGTCCTCCTAGCGGGAACGCATGGCACAGATACGCAGTATTCT.

This clonotype appeared a few times. The chain links TRBV10-3 to TRBJ2-7; D might be TRBD1 or TRBD2, each matching 6 bases. The CDR3 is made up of 15 amino acids. Trimming pared 4 bases from V and 0 bases from J, leaving 13 bases between. Germline loops: CDR1 ENHRY, CDR2 SYGVKD. CDR3: CAISGTMGASYEQYF. CDR3 bases: TGTGCCATCAGTGGGACTATGGGGGCCTCCTACGAGCAGTACTTC.

This clonotype has only a few counts. This chain links TRBV7-9 with TRBJ2-1; TRBD2 might be the D (6 bases). Between the trimmed V and J ends, which lost 2 bases and 0 bases, there was a span of 14 bases. Germline V gene lookup returns CDR1 SEHNR and CDR2 FQNEAQ (reference sequence). This CDR3 is 17 amino acids long. The CDR3 DNA follows: TGTGCCAGCAGCTTATTAGGGGCGGGAAGCTCCTACAATGAGCAGTTCTTC. This gives the protein CASSLLGAGSSYNEQFF. Variable domain in full (rest from reference TRBV7-9 and TRBJ2-1): DTGVSQNPRHKITKRGQNVTFRCDPISEHNRLYWYRQTLGQGPEFLTYFQNEAQLEKSRLLSDRFSAERPKGSFSTLEIQRTEQGDSAMYLCASSLLGAGSSYNEQFFGPGTRLTVL.

This clonotype was detected only a few times. Being one base from a much bigger clone, this may be a read error. The chain uses TRBV3-1 and TRBJ2-5; TRBD2 matches 10 bases. Germline loops: CDR1 LGHDT, CDR2 YNNKEL (reference sequence). The CDR3 has 14 amino acids. The chain's CDR3 is CASSRTSGQETQHF. For the CDR3, the DNA is TGTGCCAGCAGCCGGACTAGCGGACAAGAGACCCAGCACTTC.

V usage is TRBV2 and J usage is TRBJ1-1; 7 bases agree with TRBD1. CDR1 and CDR2 from the germline V gene are SNHLY and FYNNEI. This CDR3 spans 16 amino acids. Unmatched junction bases numbered 6, after V lost 2 bases and J lost 0 bases. CDR3 bases: TGTGCCAGCAGTGAATGGGACAGCGCAATGAACACTGAAGCTTTCTTT. Its translation is CASSEWDSAMNTEAFF.

Many counts were recorded for this clonotype. This chain connects TRBV24-1 to TRBJ2-2, with 13 bases matching TRBD2. The ends lost 4 bases at V and 4 bases at J; junction bases unmatched: 17. Germline V gene sequence: CDR1 KGHDR, CDR2 SFDVKD. The CDR3 is 21 amino acids. CDR3 in amino acids: CATSELTGTSGNTASTGELFF. The CDR3 nucleotides are TGTGCCACCAGTGAGTTAACCGGGACTAGCGGGAATACCGCGAGCACCGGGGAGCTGTTTTTT.

V is TRBV7-3 and J is TRBJ2-6; D is possibly TRBD2 (7 bases). This CDR3 has 18 residues. Trimming removed 5 bases at V and 0 bases at J, with 17 bases between. Germline loops: CDR1 SGHTA, CDR2 FQGTGA. CDR3 nucleotide sequence: TGTGCCAGCAGCCCGATGGGGGGGGCGTTCTCTGGGGCCAACGTCCTGACTTTC. This sequence encodes CASSPMGGAFSGANVLTF.

A word on this clonotype: Possible read error: a much larger clone is one base away. The CDR3 region is CARSQYRQGGTEAFF. The DNA for the CDR3 is TGCGCCCGCAGCCAATATCGACAGGGAGGGACTGAAGCTTTCTTT. The rearrangement joins TRBV4-1 to TRBJ1-1; 7 bases are a match to TRBD1. The CDR3 sequence is 15 residues long. Germline V gives CDR1 MGHRA, CDR2 YSYEKL.

Worth noting for this clonotype: One base away lies a much larger clone, so this may be a sequencing read error. The CDR3 carries no conserved terminal phenylalanine or tryptophan, so it likely arises from a read error. V gene TRBV7-8 combines with J gene TRBJ2-5; TRBD2 might be the D (6 bases). The germline V and J ends were trimmed by 7 bases and 3 bases, with 21 bases remaining between them. Germline lookup yields CDR1 SGHVS and CDR2 FQNEAQ. This CDR3 is built from 16 residues. This CDR3 is CASTHGGRVFKETQYS. CDR3 sequence (DNA): TGTGCCAGCACCCACGGGGGTCGTGTCTTCAAAGAGACCCAGTACTCC.

The chain uses TRBV29-1 and TRBJ2-7, with TRBD1 matching over 7 bases. The CDR3 contains 13 residues. CDR1 is SQVTM and CDR2 is ANQGSEA in the germline V gene. With 4 bases clipped from V and 2 bases from J, the junction kept 5 bases outside the gene matches. CDR3: CSVGRTGPYEQYF. The DNA for the CDR3 is TGCAGCGTTGGTAGGACAGGTCCCTACGAGCAGTACTTC.

Regarding this clonotype: Germline is not matched at one junction end, which may reflect a read error. This sequence joins TRBV23-1 and TRBJ2-3, with D possibly being TRBD1 or TRBD2 (6 bases each). TRBV23-1 is marked as an open reading frame, function uncertain. CDR3 length: 16 residues. The DNA of the CDR3 is TGCGCCGGCAGTCAGGGGTGGGAGGAGGTCGGAGATACGCAGTATTTT. Translated, it gives CAGSQGWEEVGDTQYF.

This clonotype was observed at least ten times. The V and J genes are TRBV29-1 and TRBJ2-3; D might be TRBD1 (5 bases). There are 16 residues in the CDR3. Germline assignment: CDR1 SQVTM and CDR2 ANQGSEA. V was cut by 4 bases and J by 0 bases, with 17 bases left in between. The DNA of the CDR3 is TGCAGCGTTGGTCCGTTGGGGCCTACTAGCACAGATACGCAGTATTTT. Translation gives CSVGPLGPTSTDTQYF.

The table lists this clonotype with many counts. The chain employs TRBV20-1 and TRBJ2-7, with D tentatively TRBD1 (6 bases). CDR1 DFQATT and CDR2 SNEGSKA come from the germline V gene (reference sequence). V shed 3 bases and J shed 1 base, with 16 bases lying between them. CDR3 size: 15 residues. In DNA, the CDR3 is TGCAGTGCTAGTGCGGTGACAGGAATGTCCTACGAGCAGTACTTC. Translation gives CSASAVTGMSYEQYF.

The sample holds many counts of this clonotype. V usage is TRBV7-6 and J usage is TRBJ2-2, with D unresolved. CDR3 length: 15 amino acids. CDR1 is SGHVS and CDR2 is FNYEAQ in the germline V gene. Trimming stripped 5 bases from V and 2 bases from J, with 12 bases between. As DNA, the CDR3 is TGTGCCAGCAGCATGGCCGGCACAAACACCGGGGAGCTGTTTTTT. This encodes CASSMAGTNTGELFF. The entire variable domain, with the rest obtained from reference TRBV7-6 and TRBJ2-2, is as follows: GAGVSQSPRYKVTKRGQDVALRCDPISGHVSLYWYRQALGQGPEFLTYFNYEAQQDKSGLPNDRFSAERPEGSISTLTIQRTEQRDSAMYRCASSMAGTNTGELFFGEGSRLTVL.